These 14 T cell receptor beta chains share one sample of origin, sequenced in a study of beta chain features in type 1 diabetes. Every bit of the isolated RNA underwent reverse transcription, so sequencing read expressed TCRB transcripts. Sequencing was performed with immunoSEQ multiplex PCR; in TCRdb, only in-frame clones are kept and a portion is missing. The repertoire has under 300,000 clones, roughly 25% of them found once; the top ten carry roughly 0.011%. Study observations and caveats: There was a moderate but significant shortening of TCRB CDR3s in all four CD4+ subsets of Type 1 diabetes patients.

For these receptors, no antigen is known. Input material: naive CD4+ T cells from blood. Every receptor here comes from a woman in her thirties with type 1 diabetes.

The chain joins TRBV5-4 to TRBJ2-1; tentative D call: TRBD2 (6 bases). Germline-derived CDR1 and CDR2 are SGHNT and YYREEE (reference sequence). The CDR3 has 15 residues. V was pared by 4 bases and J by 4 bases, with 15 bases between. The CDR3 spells CASSHGSAGYNEQFF. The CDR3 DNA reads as TGTGCCAGCAGCCACGGGAGCGCGGGGTACAATGAGCAGTTCTTC.

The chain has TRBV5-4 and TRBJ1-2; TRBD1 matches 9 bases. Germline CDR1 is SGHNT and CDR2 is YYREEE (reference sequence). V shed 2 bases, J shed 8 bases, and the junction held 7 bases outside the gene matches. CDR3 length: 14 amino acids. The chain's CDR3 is CASSFGDRGIGYTF. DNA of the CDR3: TGTGCCAGCAGCTTTGGAGACAGGGGGATCGGCTACACCTTC.

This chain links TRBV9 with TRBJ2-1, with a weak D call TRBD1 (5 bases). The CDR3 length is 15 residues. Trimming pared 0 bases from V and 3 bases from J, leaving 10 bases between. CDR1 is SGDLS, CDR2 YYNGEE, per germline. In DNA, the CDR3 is TGTGCCAGCAGCGTAGCCAGGGCAGGCTACAATGAGCAGTTCTTC. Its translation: CASSVARAGYNEQFF. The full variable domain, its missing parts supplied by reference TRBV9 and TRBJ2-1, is DSGVTQTPKHLITATGQRVTLRCSPRSGDLSVYWYQQSLDQGLQFLIQYYNGEERAKGNILERFSAQQFPDLHSELNLSSLELGDSALYFCASSVARAGYNEQFFGPGTRLTVL.

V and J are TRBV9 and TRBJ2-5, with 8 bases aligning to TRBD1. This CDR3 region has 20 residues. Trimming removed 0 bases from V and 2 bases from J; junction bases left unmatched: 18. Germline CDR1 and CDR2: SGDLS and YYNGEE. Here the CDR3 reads CASSVGTGMRVSTWQETQYF. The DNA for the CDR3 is TGTGCCAGCAGCGTAGGGACAGGGATGAGGGTGTCGACTTGGCAAGAGACCCAGTACTTC.

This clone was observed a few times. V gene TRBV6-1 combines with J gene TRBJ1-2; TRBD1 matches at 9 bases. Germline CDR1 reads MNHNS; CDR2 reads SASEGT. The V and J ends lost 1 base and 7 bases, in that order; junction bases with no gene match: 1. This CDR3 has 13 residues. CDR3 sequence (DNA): TGTGCCAGCAGTGAAGGGACAGGGGCTGGCTACACCTTC. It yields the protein CASSEGTGAGYTF.

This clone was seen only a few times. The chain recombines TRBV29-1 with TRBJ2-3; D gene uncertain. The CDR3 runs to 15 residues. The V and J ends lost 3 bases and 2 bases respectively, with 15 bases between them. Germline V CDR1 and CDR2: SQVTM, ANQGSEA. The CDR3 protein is CSVDTAQHFTDTQYF. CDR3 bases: TGCAGCGTTGACACAGCCCAACACTTCACAGATACGCAGTATTTT.

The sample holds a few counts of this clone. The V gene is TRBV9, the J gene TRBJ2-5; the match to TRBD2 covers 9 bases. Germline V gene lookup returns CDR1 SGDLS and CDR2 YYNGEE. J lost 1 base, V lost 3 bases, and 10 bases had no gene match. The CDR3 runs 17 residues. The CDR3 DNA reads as TGTGCCAGCAGCGGGAGCTCGGGACTAGCCGTCCAAGAGACCCAGTACTTC. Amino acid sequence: CASSGSSGLAVQETQYF.

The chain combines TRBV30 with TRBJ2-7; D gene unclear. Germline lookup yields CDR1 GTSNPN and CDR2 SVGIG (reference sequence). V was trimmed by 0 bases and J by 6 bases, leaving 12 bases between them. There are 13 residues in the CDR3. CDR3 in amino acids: CAWSVLSVGEQYF. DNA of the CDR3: TGTGCCTGGAGTGTACTGAGCGTAGGCGAGCAGTACTTC.

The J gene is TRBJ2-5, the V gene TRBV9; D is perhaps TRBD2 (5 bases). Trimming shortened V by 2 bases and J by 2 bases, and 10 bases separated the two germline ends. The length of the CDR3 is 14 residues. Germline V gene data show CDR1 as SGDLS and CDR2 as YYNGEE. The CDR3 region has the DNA TGTGCCAGCAGCGTGAGCGGAAGACAAGAGACCCAGTACTTC. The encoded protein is CASSVSGRQETQYF. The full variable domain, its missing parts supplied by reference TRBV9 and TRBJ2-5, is DSGVTQTPKHLITATGQRVTLRCSPRSGDLSVYWYQQSLDQGLQFLIQYYNGEERAKGNILERFSAQQFPDLHSELNLSSLELGDSALYFCASSVSGRQETQYFGPGTRLLVL.

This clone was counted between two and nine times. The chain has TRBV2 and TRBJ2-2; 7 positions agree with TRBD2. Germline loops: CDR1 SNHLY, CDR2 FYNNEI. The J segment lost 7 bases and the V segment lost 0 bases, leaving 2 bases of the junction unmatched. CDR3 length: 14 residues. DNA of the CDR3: TGTGCCAGCAGTGAAGCTTGGGAGGGCGGGGAGCTGTTTTTT. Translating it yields CASSEAWEGGELFF.

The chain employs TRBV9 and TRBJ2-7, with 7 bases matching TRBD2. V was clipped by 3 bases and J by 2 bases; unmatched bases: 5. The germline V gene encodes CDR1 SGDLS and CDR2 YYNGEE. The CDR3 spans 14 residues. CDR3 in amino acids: CASSGPAGAYEQYF. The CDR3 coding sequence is TGTGCCAGCAGCGGCCCCGCGGGAGCCTACGAGCAGTACTTC.

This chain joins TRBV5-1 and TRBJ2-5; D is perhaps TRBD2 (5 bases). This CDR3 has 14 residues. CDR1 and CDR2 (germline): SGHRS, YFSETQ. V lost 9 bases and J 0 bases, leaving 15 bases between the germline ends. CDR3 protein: CATRTGSHQETQYF. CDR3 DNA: TGCGCCACCAGAACGGGAAGCCACCAAGAGACCCAGTACTTC.

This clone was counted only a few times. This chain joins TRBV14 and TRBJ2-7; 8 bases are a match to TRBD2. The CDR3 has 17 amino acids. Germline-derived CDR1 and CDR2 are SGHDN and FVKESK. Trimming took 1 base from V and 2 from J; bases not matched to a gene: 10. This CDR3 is CASSQVRGGRLPYEQYF. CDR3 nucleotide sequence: TGTGCCAGCAGCCAAGTCCGCGGGGGGCGACTTCCCTACGAGCAGTACTTC. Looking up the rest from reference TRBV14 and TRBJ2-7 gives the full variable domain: EAGVTQFPSHSVIEKGQTVTLRCDPISGHDNLYWYRRVMGKEIKFLLHFVKESKQDESGMPNNRFLAERTGGTYSTLKVQPAELEDSGVYFCASSQVRGGRLPYEQYFGPGTRLTVT.

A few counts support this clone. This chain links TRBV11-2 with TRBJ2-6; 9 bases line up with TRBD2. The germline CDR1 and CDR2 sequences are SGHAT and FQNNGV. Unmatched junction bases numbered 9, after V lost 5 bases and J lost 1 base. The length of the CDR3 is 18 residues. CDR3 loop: CASSAQKREVSGANVLTF. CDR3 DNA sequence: TGTGCCAGCAGCGCTCAAAAGCGGGAGGTTTCTGGGGCCAACGTCCTGACTTTC. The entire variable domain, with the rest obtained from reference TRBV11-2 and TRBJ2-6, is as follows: EAGVAQSPRYKIIEKRQSVAFWCNPISGHATLYWYQQILGQGPKLLIQFQNNGVVDDSQLPKDRFSAERLKGVDSTLKIQPAKLEDSAVYLCASSAQKREVSGANVLTFGAGSRLTVL.